This T cell receptor beta chain was found in a study of blood T cell repertoires in COVID-19. Looking at the study overall: Sources were T cells, B-cell-depleted T cells, or PBMCs; the material itself was cDNA or gDNA.

Sequenced by immunoSEQ multiplex PCR; TCRdb stores in-frame clones only, minus some. The data contain roughly 200,000 clones, around 82% of them seen just once; the ten biggest clones take up around 8.9%. The CDR3 extends over 15 amino acids. V lost 4 bases and J lost 1; bases outside the gene matches: 6. CDR1 SGHRS and CDR2 YFSETQ come from the germline V gene. Material for sequencing was peripheral blood. The TCR was taken from a middle-aged man with active or convalescent COVID-19. J is TRBJ2-3 and V is TRBV5-1, with 7 bases aligning to TRBD2. This CDR3 reads CASSPLAERTDTQYF. For the CDR3, the DNA is TGCGCCAGCAGCCCCCTAGCGGAGCGCACAGATACGCAGTATTTT. The variable domain in full, completed from reference TRBV5-1 and TRBJ2-3, reads KAGVTQTPRYLIKTRGQQVTLSCSPISGHRSVSWYQQTPGQGLQFLFEYFSETQRNKGNFPGRFSGRQFSNSRSEMNVSTLELGDSALYLCASSPLAERTDTQYFGPGTRLTVL.